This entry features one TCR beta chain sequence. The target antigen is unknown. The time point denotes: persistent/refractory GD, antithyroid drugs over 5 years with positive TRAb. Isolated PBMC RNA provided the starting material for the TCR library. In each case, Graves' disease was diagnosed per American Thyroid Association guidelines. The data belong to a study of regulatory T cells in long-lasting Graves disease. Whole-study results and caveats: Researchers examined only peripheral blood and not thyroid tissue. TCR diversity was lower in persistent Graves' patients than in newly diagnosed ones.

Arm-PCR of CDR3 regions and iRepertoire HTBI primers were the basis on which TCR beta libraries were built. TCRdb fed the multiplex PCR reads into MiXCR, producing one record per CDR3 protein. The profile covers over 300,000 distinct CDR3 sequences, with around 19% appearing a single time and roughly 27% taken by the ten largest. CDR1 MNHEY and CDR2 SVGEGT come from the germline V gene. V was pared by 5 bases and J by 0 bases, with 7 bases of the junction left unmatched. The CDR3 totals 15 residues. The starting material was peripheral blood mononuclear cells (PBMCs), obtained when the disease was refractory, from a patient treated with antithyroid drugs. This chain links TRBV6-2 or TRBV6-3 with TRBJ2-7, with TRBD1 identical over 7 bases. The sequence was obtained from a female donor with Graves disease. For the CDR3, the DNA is TGTGCCAGCAGTCGCAACCGGGACAGCTCCTACGAGCAGTACTTC. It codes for CASSRNRDSSYEQYF.